The clone carrying this T cell receptor (beta chain) turned up a few times. Its antigen is currently unknown. Each CDR3 protein is one row after TCRdb ran MiXCR on the RACE reads. The data contain 350,000 to 450,000 distinct CDR3 sequences, 4.5% to 5.5% of them singletons. Trimming pared 1 base from V and 1 base from J, leaving 8 bases between. Germline assignment: CDR1 MGHDK and CDR2 SYGVNS. The CDR3 has 15 residues. This specimen comes from a study of human T cells and chemical hapten exposure. Study outcomes and limitations: Expanded TCRs created a significantly greater count of big CDR3 similarity clusters than controls did.

The time point is: pre-sensitization, week 0. Treatment given: therapeutic diphenylcyclopropenone sensitization with weekly scalp DPC. At patch-test visits, sampling came before the patch test. The donor pool consisted of alopecia patients aged 18 to 70 years, considered suitable for DPC. The source is a woman aged 50 to 60 with alopecia areata. Some clones in this sample may be carry-over from other donors' samples. This sample comprised whole blood, obtained in connection with sensitization to the hapten diphenylcyclopropenone (DPC). The chain employs TRBV25-1 and TRBJ2-1, with D perhaps TRBD2 (6 bases). This CDR3 is CASSEFAGSYNEQFF. The CDR3 DNA is TGTGCCAGCAGTGAATTTGCGGGGTCCTACAATGAGCAGTTCTTC.